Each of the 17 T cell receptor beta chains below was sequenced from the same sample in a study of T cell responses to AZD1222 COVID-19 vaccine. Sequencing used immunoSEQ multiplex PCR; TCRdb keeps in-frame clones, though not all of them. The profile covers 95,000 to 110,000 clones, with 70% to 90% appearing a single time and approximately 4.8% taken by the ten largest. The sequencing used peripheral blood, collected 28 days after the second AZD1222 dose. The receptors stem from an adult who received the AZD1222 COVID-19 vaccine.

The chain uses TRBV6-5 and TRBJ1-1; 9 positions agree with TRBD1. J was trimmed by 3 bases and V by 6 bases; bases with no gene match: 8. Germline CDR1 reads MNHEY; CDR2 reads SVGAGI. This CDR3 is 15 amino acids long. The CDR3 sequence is CASRNTGGSYTEAFF. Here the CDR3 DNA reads TGTGCCAGCAGGAACACAGGGGGCAGTTACACTGAAGCTTTCTTT.

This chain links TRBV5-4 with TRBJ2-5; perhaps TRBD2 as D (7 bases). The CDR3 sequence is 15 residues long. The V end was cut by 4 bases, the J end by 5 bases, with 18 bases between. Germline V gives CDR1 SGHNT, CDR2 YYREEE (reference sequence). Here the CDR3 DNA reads TGTGCCAGCAGCGGAGGGGGGGCCTCGGATGAGACCCAGTACTTC. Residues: CASSGGGASDETQYF.

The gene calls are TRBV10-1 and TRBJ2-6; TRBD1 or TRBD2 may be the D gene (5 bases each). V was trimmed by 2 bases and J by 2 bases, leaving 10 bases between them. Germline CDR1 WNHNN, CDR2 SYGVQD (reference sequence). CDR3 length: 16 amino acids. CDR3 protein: CASSEGKGPGANVLTF. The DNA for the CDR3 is TGCGCCAGCAGTGAGGGGAAGGGACCTGGGGCCAACGTCCTGACTTTC.

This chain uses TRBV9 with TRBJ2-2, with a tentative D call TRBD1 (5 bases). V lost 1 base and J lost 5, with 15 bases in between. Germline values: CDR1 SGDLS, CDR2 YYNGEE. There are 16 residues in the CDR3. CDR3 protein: CASSVQDQGGTGELFF. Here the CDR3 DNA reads TGTGCCAGCAGCGTACAAGACCAGGGTGGGACCGGGGAGCTGTTTTTT.

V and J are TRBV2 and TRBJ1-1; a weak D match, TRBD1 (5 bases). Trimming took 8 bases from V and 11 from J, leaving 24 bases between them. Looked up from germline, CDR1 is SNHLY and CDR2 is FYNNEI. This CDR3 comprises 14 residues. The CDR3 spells CASSQGLASGKAFF. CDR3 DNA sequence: TGTGCCAGCTCGCAGGGTTTAGCCTCTGGGAAGGCTTTCTTT.

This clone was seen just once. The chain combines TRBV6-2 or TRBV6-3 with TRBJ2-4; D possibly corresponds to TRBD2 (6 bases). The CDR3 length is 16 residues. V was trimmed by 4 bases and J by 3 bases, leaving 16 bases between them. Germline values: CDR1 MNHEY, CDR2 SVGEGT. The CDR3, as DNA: TGTGCCAGCAGTTCCGCGGGATATTGGGACAAAAACATTCAGTACTTC. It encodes CASSSAGYWDKNIQYF.

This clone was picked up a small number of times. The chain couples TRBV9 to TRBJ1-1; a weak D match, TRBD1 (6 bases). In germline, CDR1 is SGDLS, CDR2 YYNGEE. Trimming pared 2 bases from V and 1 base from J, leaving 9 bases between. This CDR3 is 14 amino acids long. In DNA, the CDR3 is TGTGCCAGCAGCGTGGGACACGCGAACACTGAAGCTTTCTTT. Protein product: CASSVGHANTEAFF.

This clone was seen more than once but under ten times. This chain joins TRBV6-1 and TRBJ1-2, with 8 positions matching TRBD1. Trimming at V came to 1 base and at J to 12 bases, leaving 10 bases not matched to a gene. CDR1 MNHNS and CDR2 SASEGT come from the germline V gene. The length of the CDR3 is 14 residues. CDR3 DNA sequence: TGTGCCAGCAGTGAAGGTCGAAGGGGACAGGAAAACACCTTC. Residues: CASSEGRRGQENTF.

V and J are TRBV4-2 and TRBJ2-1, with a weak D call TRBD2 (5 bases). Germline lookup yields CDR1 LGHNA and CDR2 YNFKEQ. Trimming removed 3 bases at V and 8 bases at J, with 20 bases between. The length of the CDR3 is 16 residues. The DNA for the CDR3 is TGTGCCAGCAGCCACTCTGTCGGTCGGGGAGATTATGAGCAGTTCTTC. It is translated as CASSHSVGRGDYEQFF.

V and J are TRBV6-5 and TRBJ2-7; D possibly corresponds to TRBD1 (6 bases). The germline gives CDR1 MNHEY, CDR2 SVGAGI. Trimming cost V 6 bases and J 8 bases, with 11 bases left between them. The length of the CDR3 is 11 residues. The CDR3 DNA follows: TGTGCCAGCAGAACAGGGCCTAAGCAGTACTTC. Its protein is CASRTGPKQYF.

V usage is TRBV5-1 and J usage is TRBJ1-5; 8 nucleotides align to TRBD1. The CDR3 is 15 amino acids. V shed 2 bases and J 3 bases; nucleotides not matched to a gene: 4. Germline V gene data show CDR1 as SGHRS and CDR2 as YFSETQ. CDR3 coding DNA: TGCGCCAGCAGCTTACGGCAGGGGGCCAATCAGCCCCAGCATTTT. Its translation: CASSLRQGANQPQHF.

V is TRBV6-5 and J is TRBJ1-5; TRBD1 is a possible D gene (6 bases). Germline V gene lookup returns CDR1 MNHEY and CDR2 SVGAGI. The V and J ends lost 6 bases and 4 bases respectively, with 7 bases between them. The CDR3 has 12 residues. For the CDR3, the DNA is TGTGCCAGCAGACAGGGAAATCAGCCCCAGCATTTT. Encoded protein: CASRQGNQPQHF.

The CDR3 DNA is TGTGCCAGCAGCAAGGACAGGGTTAGCAATCAGCCCCAGCATTTT. Its translation is CASSKDRVSNQPQHF. The V and J genes are TRBV6-5 and TRBJ1-5; 8 bases agree with TRBD1. There are 15 residues in the CDR3. Germline CDR1 is MNHEY and CDR2 is SVGAGI. V lost 6 bases and J lost 0; bases outside the gene matches: 4.

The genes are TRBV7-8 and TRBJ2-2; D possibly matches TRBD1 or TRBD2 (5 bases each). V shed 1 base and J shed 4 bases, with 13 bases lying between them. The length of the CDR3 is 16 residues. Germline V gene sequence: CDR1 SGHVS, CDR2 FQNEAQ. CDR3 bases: TGTGCCAGCAGCTTAGTTTCCGGGGCGGCCACCGGGGAGCTGTTTTTT. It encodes CASSLVSGAATGELFF. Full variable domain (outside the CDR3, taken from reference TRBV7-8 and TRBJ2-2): GAGVSQSPRYKVAKRGQDVALRCDPISGHVSLFWYQQALGQGPEFLTYFQNEAQLDKSGLPSDRFFAERPEGSVSTLKIQRTQQEDSAVYLCASSLVSGAATGELFFGEGSRLTVL.

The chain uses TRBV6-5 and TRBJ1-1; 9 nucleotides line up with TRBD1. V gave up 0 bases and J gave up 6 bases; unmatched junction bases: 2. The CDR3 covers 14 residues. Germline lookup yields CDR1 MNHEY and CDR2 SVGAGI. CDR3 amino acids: CASSYSRDRAEAFF. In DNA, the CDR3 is TGTGCCAGCAGTTACTCCCGGGACAGGGCTGAAGCTTTCTTT.

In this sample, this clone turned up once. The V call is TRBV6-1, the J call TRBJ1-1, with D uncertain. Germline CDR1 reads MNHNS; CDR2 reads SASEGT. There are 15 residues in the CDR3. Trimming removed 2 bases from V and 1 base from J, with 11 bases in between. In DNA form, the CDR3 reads TGTGCCAGCAGTGAAAGTTTAGGGAGGAACACTGAAGCTTTCTTT. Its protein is CASSESLGRNTEAFF.

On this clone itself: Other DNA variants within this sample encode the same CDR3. In DNA, the CDR3 is TGTGCCAGCAGTATCTCCTCCTACGAGCAGTACTTC. It specifies CASSISSYEQYF. The chain employs TRBV6-2 or TRBV6-3 and TRBJ2-7; the D is unclear. Trimming cost V 5 bases and J 0 bases, with 5 bases left between them. CDR1 is MNHEY and CDR2 is SVGEGT in the germline V gene. The CDR3 totals 12 residues.